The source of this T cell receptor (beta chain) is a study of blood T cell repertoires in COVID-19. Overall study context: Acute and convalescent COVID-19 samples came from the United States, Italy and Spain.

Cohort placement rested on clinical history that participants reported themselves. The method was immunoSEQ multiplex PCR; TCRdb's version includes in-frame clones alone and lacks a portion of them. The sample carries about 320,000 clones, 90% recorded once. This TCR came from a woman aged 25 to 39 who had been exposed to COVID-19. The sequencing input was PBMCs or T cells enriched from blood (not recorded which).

CDR3: CASSLMGLAGAGGETQYF. The CDR3 nucleotides are TGTGCCAGCAGCCTAATGGGGCTAGCGGGGGCCGGGGGAGAGACCCAGTACTTC. The rearrangement joins TRBV7-8 to TRBJ2-5; TRBD2 matches 10 bases. The CDR3 is made up of 18 amino acids. The germline gives CDR1 SGHVS, CDR2 FQNEAQ. J was trimmed by 4 bases and V by 5 bases; bases with no gene match: 16.